A single TCR beta chain is shown here with its context. This CDR3 region has 14 residues. The germline V gene encodes CDR1 LGHNA and CDR2 YSLEER. Trimming removed 6 bases from V and 3 bases from J; junction bases left unmatched: 4. The sample is drawn from a study of T cell changes during pregnancy in multiple sclerosis. TCRdb's table, derived via immunoSEQ multiplex PCR, lists solely in-frame clones and lacks some. The sample lists roughly 20,000 clones, under 95% occurring once. The J gene is TRBJ2-1, the V gene TRBV4-3; 8 positions agree with TRBD2. The specimen comprised CD4+ T cells from peripheral blood mononuclear cells, sampled in the third trimester of pregnancy. This receptor was identified in a female donor with multiple sclerosis, enrolled in a pregnancy study. CDR3 bases: TGCGCCAGCAGTCAGCGGGGGTACTACAATGAGCAGTTCTTC. This gives the protein CASSQRGYYNEQFF.